This TCR beta chain was obtained from a study of response to subunit inactivated influenza vaccine. Each CDR3 protein gets one entry after TCRdb re-called the RT-PCR reads with MiXCR. The sample lists about 700,000 distinct CDR3 sequences, around 16% occurring once. This clonotype showed up just a few times. Trimming at V came to 0 bases and at J to 6 bases, leaving 8 bases not matched to a gene. CDR1 is SGHDT, CDR2 YYEEEE, per germline. CDR3 length equals 16 residues. The sample in question was PBMCs from blood, obtained 12 days after vaccination. The sequence derives from a man aged 45-60 years who received an inactivated influenza vaccine. V gene TRBV5-6 combines with J gene TRBJ2-1, with TRBD2 matching over 8 bases. CDR3 sequence (DNA): TGTGCCAGCAGCTTGGCAAACCCAGCGGGAGCCAATGAGCAGTTCTTC. Protein sequence: CASSLANPAGANEQFF.